Sequencing of this T cell receptor (beta chain) was carried out in a study of blood T cell repertoires in COVID-19 (dated by TCRdb to 2020 to 2022). General notes on the study: The collaborator samples originated in the United States, Italy and Spain and spanned the acute and convalescent phases of COVID-19. The sample metadata nearly always contained a de-identified subject ID, COVID-19 status, age in years and sex. The prospective study material was composed of cDNA or gDNA derived from T cells, B-cell-depleted T cells, or PBMCs. Where available, HLA class I and class II types were obtained from metadata supplied by the sample provider rather than from assay-based typing. The dataset comprised deeply sampled blood TCRbeta repertoires from subjects exposed to, actively infected with, or recovered from COVID-19. The repertoires were released in a freely available public database meant as a resource for research on the immune response to SARS-CoV-2. The samples were drawn from two sources: the first 160 participants of the ongoing ImmuneRACE study, and over 1,000 subjects contributed by 6 global collaborators.

This clone was detected only once. It has no known antigen specificity. No base-level quality is on record; no much larger clone is a single base apart. Findings and caveats that apply to the study as a whole: Clinical and demographic metadata were provided uncurated, with the amount varying by source and participant.

The collaborating institutions used their own protocols to collect whole blood in K2EDTA tubes. For TCRbeta analysis, collaborator samples were shipped as frozen whole blood, as isolated PBMCs, or as DNA extracted from either sample type. TCRbeta CDR3 regions were amplified from genomic DNA by means of the immunoSEQ Assay, a bias-controlled multiplex PCR. Regarding the original processing steps: The number of nucleated cells in each sample was estimated from the amplification of reference gene primers within the assay. To quantify the absolute abundance of each unique TCRbeta CDR3 rearrangement, sequence reads were collapsed and filtered. For each sample, productive Simpson clonality was calculated as the square root of Simpson's diversity index across productive rearrangements. TCRdb retrieved this table from immuneACCESS and kept in-frame rearrangements only. Not all clones are present; in checked studies, unresolved V genes account for under half, and no reason is known for the remainder. V, J and clone size were drawn from that table, and D and trimming were deduced from the DNA. The sample has a few hundred thousand clones on record, around nine tenths of them singletons. The biggest ten clones account for 3% of the sample.

Via the germline V gene (reference sequence), CDR1 is GTSNPN and CDR2 SVGIG. The CDR3 runs 12 amino acids, cysteine and phenylalanine included. The only DNA kept is the CDR3, 36 bases in frame from the first base. V is clipped by 1 base and J by 10 bases, and the sequence between their germline boundaries is 12 bases long. The clonotype comes from a human donor in a cohort sampled during active COVID-19. The material sequenced was peripheral blood. Here the chain combines TRBV30 and TRBJ2-3, and possibly TRBD2, on 5 matching bases. The DNA sequence follows: TGTGCCTGGAGTGATGGTGCGGGTCCGCAGTATTTT. This codes for CAWSDGAGPQYF.